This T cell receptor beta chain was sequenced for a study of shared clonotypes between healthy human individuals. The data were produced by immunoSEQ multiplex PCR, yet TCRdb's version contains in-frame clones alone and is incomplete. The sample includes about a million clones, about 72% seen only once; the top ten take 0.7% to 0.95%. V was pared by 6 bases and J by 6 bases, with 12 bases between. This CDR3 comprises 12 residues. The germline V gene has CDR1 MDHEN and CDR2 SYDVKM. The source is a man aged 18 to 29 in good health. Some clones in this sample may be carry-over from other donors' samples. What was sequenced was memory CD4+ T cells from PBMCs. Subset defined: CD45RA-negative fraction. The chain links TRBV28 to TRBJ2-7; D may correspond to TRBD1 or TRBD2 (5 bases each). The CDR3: CASRPGAAEQYF. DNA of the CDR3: TGTGCCAGCAGACCCGGGGCTGCCGAGCAGTACTTC.